The entry that follows covers one T cell receptor beta chain sequence. The V gene end was trimmed by 5 bases and the J gene end by 5 bases; junction bases not matched to a gene: 10. Germline V gene lookup returns CDR1 SGHNT and CDR2 YENEEA. This CDR3 spans 16 amino acids. The data were produced by immunoSEQ multiplex PCR, yet TCRdb's version contains in-frame clones alone and is incomplete. The table has 40,000 to 50,000 clones, 70% to 90% seen once. The sample belongs to a study of blood T cell repertoires in COVID-19. About the study: Collection of acute and convalescent COVID-19 samples took place in the United States, Italy and Spain. The cDNA or gDNA used as material had been derived from T cells, B-cell-depleted T cells, or PBMCs.

The V call is TRBV11-3, the J call TRBJ2-5; 11 bases are shared with TRBD2. Sequencing input: peripheral blood. The source of this sequence is a human donor in a cohort sampled during active COVID-19. The donor label of this sample is uncertain. The CDR3 sequence is CASSDSSGGALETQYF. Here the CDR3 DNA reads TGTGCCAGCAGCGACAGTAGCGGGGGGGCACTGGAGACCCAGTACTTC.